This TCR beta chain was captured by sequencing in a study of regulatory T cells in long-lasting Graves disease. As for the study in general: Positive TSH receptor antibodies alongside over 5 years of antithyroid drugs were what marked Graves' disease as persistent.

On this clonotype: An end of the junction differs from the germline gene, which may be a read error.

Building the TCR beta libraries relied on iRepertoire HTBI primers, and CDR3 regions underwent Arm-PCR. MiXCR was run by TCRdb on the multiplex PCR reads, yielding one entry per CDR3 protein. The top ten clones hold less than 25% of a sample with about 400,000 distinct CDR3 sequences, roughly 20% of them seen once. Specified time point: persistent/refractory GD, antithyroid drugs over 5 years with positive TRAb. From RNA extracted from PBMCs, the TCR library was made. This CDR3 spans 15 amino acids. CDR1 MNHEY and CDR2 SVGEGT come from the germline V gene. The input for sequencing was peripheral blood mononuclear cells (PBMCs), taken when the disease was refractory, from a patient treated with antithyroid drugs. This TCR was sampled from a female donor with Graves disease. The V call is TRBV6-2 or TRBV6-3, the J call TRBJ1-1; D possibly corresponds to TRBD1 (5 bases). The CDR3 coding sequence is TGTGTCAGCAGTGAAGACTACAGGTACCCTGCTGAAGCTTTCTTC. Translated, it gives CVSSEDYRYPAEAFF.